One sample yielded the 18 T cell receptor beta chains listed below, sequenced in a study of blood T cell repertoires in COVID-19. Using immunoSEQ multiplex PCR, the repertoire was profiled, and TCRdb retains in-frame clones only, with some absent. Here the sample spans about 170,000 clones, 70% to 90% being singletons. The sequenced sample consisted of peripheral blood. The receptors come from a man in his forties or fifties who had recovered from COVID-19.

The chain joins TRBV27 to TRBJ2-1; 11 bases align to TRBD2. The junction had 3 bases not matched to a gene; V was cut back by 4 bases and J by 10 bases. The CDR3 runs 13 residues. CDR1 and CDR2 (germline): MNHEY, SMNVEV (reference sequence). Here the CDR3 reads CASSSWTSGEQFF. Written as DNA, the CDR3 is TGTGCCAGCAGTTCTTGGACTAGCGGGGAGCAGTTCTTC.

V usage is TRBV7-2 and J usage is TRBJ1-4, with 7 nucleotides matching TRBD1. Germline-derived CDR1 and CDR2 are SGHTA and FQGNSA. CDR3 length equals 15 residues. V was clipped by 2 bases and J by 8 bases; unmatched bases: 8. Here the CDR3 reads CASSLSYRGSEKLFF. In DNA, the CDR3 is TGTGCCAGCAGCTTAAGCTACAGGGGTAGCGAAAAACTGTTTTTT.

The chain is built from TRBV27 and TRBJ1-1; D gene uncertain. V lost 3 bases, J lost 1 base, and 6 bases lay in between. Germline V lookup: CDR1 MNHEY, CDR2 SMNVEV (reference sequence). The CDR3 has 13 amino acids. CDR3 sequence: CASSLAANTEAFF. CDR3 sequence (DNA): TGTGCCAGCAGTTTGGCGGCGAACACTGAAGCTTTCTTT.

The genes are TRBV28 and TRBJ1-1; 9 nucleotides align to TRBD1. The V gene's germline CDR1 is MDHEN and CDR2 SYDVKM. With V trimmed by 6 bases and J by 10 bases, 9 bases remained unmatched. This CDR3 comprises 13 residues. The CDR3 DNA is TGTGCCAGCAGCCTTGGGGACAGGGTTGCAGCTTTCTTT. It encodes CASSLGDRVAAFF.

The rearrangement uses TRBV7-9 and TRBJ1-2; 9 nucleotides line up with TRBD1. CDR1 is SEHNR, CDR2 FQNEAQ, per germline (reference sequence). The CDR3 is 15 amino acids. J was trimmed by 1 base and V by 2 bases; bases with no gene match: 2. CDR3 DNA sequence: TGTGCCAGCAGCTTATTGGGACAGGGTAACTATGGCTACACCTTC. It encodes CASSLLGQGNYGYTF.

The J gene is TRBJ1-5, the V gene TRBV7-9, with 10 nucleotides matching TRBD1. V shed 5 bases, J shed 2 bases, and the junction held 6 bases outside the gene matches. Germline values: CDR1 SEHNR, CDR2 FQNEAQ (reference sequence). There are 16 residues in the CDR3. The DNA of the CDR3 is TGTGCCAGCAGCCCAGGGACAGGGGCTGGCAATCAGCCCCAGCATTTT. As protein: CASSPGTGAGNQPQHF.

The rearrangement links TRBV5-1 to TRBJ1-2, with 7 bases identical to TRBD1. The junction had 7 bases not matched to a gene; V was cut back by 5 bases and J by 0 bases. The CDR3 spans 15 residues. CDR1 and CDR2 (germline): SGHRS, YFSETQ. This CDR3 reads CASRGGQGSNYGYTF. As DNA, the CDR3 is TGCGCCAGCAGAGGGGGCCAGGGGTCTAACTATGGCTACACCTTC.

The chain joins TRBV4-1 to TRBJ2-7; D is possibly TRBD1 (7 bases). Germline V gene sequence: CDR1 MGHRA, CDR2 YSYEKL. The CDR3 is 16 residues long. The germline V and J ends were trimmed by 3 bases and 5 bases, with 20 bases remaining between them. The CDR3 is CASSQGGGRGRNEQYF. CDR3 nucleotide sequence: TGCGCCAGCAGCCAGGGCGGTGGCAGGGGGAGGAACGAGCAGTACTTC.

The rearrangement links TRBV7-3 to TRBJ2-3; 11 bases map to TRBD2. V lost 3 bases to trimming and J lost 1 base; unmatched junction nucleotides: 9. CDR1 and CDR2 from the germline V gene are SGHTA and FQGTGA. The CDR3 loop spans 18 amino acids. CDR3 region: CASSLLVAGGLGTDTQYF. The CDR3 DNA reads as TGTGCCAGCAGCTTGTTAGTAGCGGGGGGGCTGGGCACAGATACGCAGTATTTT.

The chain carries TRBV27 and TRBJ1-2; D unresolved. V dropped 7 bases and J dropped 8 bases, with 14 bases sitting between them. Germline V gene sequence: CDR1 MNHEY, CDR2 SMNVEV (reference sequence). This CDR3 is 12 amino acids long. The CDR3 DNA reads TGTGCCAGCAAGAGCCGGGTGTGGGGCTACACCTTC. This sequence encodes CASKSRVWGYTF.

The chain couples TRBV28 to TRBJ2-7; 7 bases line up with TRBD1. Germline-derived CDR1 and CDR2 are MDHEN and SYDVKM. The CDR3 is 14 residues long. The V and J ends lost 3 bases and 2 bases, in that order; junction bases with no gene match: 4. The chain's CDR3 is CASSFPGTAYEQYF. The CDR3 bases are TGTGCCAGCAGTTTTCCCGGGACAGCCTACGAGCAGTACTTC.

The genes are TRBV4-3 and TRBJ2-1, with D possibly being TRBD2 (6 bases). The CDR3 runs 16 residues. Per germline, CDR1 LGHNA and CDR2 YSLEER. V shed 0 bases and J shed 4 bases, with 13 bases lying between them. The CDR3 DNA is TGCGCCAGCAGCCAAGATTTCGCGGGATCTTACAATGAGCAGTTCTTC. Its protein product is CASSQDFAGSYNEQFF.

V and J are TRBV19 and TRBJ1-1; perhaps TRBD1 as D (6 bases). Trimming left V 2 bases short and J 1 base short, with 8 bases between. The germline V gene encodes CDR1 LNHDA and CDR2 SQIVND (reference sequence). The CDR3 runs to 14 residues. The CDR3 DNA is TGTGCCAGTAGTATAACAGGGTCGAACACTGAAGCTTTCTTT. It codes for CASSITGSNTEAFF.

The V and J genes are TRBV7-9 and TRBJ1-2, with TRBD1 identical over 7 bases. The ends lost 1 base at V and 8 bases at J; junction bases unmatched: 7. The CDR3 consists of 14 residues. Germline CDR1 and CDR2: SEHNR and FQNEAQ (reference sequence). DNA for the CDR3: TGTGCCAGCAGCTTAGGAGGGGGCAGAGGGGGCTACACCTTC. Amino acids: CASSLGGGRGGYTF.

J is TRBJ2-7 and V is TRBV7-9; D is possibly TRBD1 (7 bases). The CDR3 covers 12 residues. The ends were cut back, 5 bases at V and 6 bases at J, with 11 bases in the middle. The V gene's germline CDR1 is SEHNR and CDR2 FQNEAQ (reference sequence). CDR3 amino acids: CASSPQGGEQYF. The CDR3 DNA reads TGTGCCAGCAGCCCTCAGGGGGGCGAGCAGTACTTC.

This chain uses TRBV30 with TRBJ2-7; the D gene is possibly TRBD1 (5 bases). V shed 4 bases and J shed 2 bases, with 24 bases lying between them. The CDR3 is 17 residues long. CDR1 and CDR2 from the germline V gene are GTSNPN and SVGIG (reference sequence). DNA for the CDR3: TGTGCCTGGACCCAAACAAAAACAGGACGATTTACCTACGAGCAGTACTTC. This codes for CAWTQTKTGRFTYEQYF.

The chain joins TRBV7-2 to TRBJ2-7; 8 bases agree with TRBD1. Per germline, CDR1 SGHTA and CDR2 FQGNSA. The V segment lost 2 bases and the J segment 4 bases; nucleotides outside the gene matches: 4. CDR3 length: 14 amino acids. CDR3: CASSLTGGGYEQYF. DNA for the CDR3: TGTGCCAGCAGCTTAACAGGGGGTGGGTACGAGCAGTACTTC. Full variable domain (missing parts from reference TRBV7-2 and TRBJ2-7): GAGVSQSPSNKVTEKGKDVELRCDPISGHTALYWYRQSLGQGLEFLIYFQGNSAPDKSGLPSDRFSAERTGGSVSTLTIQRTQQEDSAVYLCASSLTGGGYEQYFGPGTRLTVT.

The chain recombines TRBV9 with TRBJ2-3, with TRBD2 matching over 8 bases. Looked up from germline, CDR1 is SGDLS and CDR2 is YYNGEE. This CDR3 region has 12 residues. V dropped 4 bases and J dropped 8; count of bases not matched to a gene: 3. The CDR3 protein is CASSPREGTQYF. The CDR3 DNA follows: TGTGCCAGCAGCCCCCGGGAGGGTACGCAGTATTTT.